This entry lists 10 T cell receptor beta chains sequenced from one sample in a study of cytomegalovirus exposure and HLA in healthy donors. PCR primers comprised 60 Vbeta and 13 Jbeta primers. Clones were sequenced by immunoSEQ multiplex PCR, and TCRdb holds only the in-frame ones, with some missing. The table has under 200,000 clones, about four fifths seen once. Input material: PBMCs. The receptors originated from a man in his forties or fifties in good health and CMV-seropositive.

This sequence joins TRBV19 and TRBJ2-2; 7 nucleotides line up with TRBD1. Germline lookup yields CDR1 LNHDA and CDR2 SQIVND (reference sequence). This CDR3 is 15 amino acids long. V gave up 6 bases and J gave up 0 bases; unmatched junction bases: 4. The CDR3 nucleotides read TGTGCCAGTAGCACCGGACAGGCGAACACCGGGGAGCTGTTTTTT. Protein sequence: CASSTGQANTGELFF.

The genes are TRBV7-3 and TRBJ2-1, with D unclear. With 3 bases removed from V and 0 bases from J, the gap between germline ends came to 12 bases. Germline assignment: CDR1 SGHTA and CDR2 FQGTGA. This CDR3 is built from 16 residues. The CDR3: CASSFYPSSSYNEQFF. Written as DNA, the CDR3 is TGTGCCAGCAGCTTCTATCCTAGTAGCTCCTACAATGAGCAGTTCTTC.

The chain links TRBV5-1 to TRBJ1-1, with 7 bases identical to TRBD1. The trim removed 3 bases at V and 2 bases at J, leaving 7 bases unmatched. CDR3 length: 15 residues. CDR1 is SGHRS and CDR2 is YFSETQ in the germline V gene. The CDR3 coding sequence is TGCGCCAGCAGCTCCCCCAGGACAGGTAACACTGAAGCTTTCTTT. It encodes CASSSPRTGNTEAFF.

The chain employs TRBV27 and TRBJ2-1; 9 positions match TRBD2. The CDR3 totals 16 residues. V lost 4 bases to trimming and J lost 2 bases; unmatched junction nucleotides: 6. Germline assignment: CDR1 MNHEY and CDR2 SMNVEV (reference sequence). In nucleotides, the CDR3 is TGTGCCAGCAGTTACCGACTAGCGGATCCCTACAATGAGCAGTTCTTC. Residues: CASSYRLADPYNEQFF.

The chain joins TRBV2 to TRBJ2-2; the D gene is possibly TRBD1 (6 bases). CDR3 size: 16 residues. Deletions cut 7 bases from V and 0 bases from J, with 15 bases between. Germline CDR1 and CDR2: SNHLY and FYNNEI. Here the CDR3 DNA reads TGTGCCAGCAATATGTGGGGGCCTCCGAACACCGGGGAGCTGTTTTTT. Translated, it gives CASNMWGPPNTGELFF.

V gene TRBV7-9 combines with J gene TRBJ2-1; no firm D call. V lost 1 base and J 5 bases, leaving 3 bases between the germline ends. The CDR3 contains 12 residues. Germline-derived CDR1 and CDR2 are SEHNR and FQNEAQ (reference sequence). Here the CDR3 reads CASSLGDNEQFF. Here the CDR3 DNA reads TGTGCCAGCAGCTTAGGCGACAATGAGCAGTTCTTC.

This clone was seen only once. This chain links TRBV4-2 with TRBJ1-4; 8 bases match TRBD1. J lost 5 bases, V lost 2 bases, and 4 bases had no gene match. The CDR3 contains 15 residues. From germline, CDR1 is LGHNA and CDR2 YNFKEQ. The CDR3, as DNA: TGTGCCAGCAGCCAACCGGACAGGGAAAATGAAAAACTGTTTTTT. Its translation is CASSQPDRENEKLFF.

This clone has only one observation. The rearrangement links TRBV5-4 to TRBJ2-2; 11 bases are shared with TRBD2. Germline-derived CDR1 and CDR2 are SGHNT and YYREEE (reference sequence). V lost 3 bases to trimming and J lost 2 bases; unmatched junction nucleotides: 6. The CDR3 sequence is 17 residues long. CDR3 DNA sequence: TGTGCCAGCAGCTCCGGGACTAGCGGAACCAACACCGGGGAGCTGTTTTTT. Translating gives CASSSGTSGTNTGELFF.

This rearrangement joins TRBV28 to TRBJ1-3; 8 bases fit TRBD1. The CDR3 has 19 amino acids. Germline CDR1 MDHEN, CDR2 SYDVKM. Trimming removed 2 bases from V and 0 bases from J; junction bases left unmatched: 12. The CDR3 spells CASSLPIGQGKFSGNTIYF. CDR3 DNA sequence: TGTGCCAGCAGTTTACCCATAGGACAGGGTAAATTCTCTGGAAACACCATATATTTT. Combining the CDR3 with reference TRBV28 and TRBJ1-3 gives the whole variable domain DVKVTQSSRYLVKRTGEKVFLECVQDMDHENMFWYRQDPGLGLRLIYFSYDVKMKEKGDIPEGYSVSREKKERFSLILESASTNQTSMYLCASSLPIGQGKFSGNTIYFGEGSWLTVV.

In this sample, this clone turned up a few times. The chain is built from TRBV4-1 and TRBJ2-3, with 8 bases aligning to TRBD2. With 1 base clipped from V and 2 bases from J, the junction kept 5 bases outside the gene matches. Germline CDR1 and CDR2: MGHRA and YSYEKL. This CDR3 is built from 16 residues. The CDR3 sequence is CASSQGAGAFTDTQYF. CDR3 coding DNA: TGCGCCAGCAGCCAAGGAGCGGGGGCCTTCACAGATACGCAGTATTTT.